The rows below give T cell receptor beta chains drawn from one sample of a study of graft-versus-host responses after intestinal transplantation. The antigens for these receptors are not known. Generated by immunoSEQ multiplex PCR, the TCRdb table keeps only in-frame clones and is missing some. The data show fewer than 95,000 clones, with about 94% seen just once and about 0.2% held by the top ten. Sequencing was performed on unstimulated CD4+ T cells sorted from spleen or lymph node cells, taken before transplant. The receptors come from a human donor who was the organ donor for an intestinal transplant. The CDR3 runs from the conserved cysteine through the conserved F or W.

J gene,V gene,CDR3 protein
TRBJ1-1,TRBV27,CATTETISSTEAFF
TRBJ1-6,TRBV6-5,CASSYGTYNSPLHF
TRBJ1-6,TRBV12-5,CASGFDFGNSPLHF
TRBJ1-2,TRBV7-2,CASSLVEFSSNYGYTF
TRBJ2-7,TRBV9,CASSVGRGGSYEQYF
TRBJ2-3,TRBV27,CASSLLTGGDTQYF
TRBJ1-2,TRBV6-6,CATRQGAYYGYTF
TRBJ2-1,TRBV27,CASSSLAGKSSYNEQFF
TRBJ1-5,TRBV2,CASGGTGRQPQHF
TRBJ2-7,TRBV19,CASSIDRSAHGQYF
TRBJ1-1,TRBV9,CASSVGPSPPMNTEAFF
TRBJ2-7,TRBV7-6,CASSTGTATYEQYF
TRBJ2-5,TRBV9,CASSIRQGHGETQYF
TRBJ2-5,TRBV9,CASSVGIGTQYF
TRBJ2-2,TRBV6-1,CASSEVAGIGGELFF
TRBJ2-4,TRBV21-1,CASSKGGDRAIAKNIQYF
TRBJ2-1,TRBV2,CASRATVYNEQFF
TRBJ2-7,TRBV11-1,CASSRSGGAYEQYF
TRBJ1-5,TRBV6-1,CASSYGQLNQPQHF
TRBJ1-2,TRBV29-1,CSVSGAGGGILGYTF
TRBJ2-7,TRBV6-5,CASTQMGQGAGEQYF
TRBJ2-7,TRBV4-2,CASSQESVRGGETYEQYF
TRBJ1-4,TRBV19,CASSIDRGVELFF
TRBJ1-1,TRBV20-1,CSGQVDTEAFF
TRBJ1-1,TRBV9,CASSVGQLNTEAFF
TRBJ2-7,TRBV7-3,CASSLPGTGGYEQYF
TRBJ1-1,TRBV5-6,CASSLVGGQGLNTEAFF
TRBJ2-1,TRBV30,CAWRPRTGKRNEQFF
TRBJ1-6,TRBV5-4,CASSLVSGSPLHF
TRBJ2-5,TRBV29-1,CSVAPGGETQYF
TRBJ1-2,TRBV4-3,CASSQDLGVGDGYTF
TRBJ1-3,TRBV5-1,CASSFTGLSGNTIYF
TRBJ1-5,TRBV19,CASSMTGDQPQHF
TRBJ1-4,TRBV6-5,CASSAINEKLFF
TRBJ1-3,TRBV19,CASSVIEVGRNTIYF
TRBJ2-7,TRBV7-2,CASSLSAGDYEQYF